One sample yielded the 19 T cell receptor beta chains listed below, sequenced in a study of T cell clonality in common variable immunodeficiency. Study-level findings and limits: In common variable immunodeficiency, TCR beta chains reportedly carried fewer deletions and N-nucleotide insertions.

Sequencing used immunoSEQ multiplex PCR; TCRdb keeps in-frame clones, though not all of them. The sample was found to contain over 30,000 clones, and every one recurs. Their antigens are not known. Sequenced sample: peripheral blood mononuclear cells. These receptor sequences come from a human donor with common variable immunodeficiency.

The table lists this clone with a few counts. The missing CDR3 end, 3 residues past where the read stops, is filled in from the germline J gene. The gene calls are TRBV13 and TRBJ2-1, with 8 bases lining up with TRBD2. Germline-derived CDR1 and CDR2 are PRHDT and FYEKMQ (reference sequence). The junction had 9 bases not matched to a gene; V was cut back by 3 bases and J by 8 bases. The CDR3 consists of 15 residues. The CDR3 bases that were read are TGTGCCAGCAGCTTCGGAAGCGGGAGATTCGATGAG. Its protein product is CASSFGSGRFDE. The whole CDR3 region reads CASSFGSGRFDEQFF.

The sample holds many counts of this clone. CDR3 bases read: TGTGCCAGCAGTTCAGGGGGGTCCAACACTGAA. As protein: CASSSGGSNTE. The entire CDR3 reads CASSSGGSNTEAFF. This chain joins TRBV28 and TRBJ1-1; TRBD1 matches at 7 bases. The read halts 3 residues ahead of the CDR3 end, with the missing end drawn from the germline J gene. J lost 2 bases, V lost 4 bases, and 4 bases had no gene match. The CDR3 has 14 amino acids. Germline assignment: CDR1 MDHEN and CDR2 SYDVKM.

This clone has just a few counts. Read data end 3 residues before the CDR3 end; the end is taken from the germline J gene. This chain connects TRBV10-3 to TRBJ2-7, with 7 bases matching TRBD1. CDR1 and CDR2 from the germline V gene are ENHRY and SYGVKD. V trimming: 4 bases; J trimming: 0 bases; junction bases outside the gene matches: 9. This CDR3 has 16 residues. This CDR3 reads CAISGTETGFSYEQYF. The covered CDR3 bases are TGTGCCATCAGTGGTACCGAGACAGGGTTCTCCTACGAG.

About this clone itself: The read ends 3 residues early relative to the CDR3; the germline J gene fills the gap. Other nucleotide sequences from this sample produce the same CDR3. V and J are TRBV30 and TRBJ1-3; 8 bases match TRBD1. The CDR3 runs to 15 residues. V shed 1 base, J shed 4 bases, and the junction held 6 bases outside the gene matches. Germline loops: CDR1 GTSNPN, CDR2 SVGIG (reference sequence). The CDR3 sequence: CAWSADRASGNTIYF. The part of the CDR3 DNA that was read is TGTGCCTGGAGTGCGGACAGGGCCTCGGGAAACACC.

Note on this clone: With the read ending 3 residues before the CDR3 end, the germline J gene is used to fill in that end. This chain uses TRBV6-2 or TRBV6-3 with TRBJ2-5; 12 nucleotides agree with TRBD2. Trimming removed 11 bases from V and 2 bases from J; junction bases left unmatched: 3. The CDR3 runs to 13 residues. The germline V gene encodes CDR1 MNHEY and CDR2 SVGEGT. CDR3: CALGLAGQETQYF. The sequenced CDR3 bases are TGTGCCCTCGGACTAGCGGGACAAGAGACC.

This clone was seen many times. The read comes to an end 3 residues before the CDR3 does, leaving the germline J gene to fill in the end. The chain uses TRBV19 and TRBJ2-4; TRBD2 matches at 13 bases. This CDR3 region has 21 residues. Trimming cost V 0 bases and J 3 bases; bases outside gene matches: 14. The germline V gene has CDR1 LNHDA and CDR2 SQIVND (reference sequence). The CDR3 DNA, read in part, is TGTGCCAGTAGTATAGATCCCCCGGGACTAGCGGGAACCCTTGTCAAAAACATT. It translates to CASSIDPPGLAGTLVKNI. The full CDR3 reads CASSIDPPGLAGTLVKNIQYF.

CDR3 amino acids: CASSEEGGAPLRLFF. The covered CDR3 bases are TGTGCCAGCAGTGAAGAGGGGGGGGCACCTCTAAGG. J is TRBJ2-2 and V is TRBV2; TRBD2 is a possible D gene (7 bases). The read halts 3 residues ahead of the CDR3 end, with the missing end drawn from the germline J gene. This CDR3 contains 15 residues. In germline, CDR1 is SNHLY, CDR2 FYNNEI.

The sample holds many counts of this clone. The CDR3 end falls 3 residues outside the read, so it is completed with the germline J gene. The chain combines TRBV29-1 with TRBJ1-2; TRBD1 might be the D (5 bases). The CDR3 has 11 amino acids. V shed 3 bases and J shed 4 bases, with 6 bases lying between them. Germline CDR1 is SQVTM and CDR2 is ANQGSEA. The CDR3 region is CSVDRAYGYTF. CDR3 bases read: TGCAGCGTTGACAGGGCCTATGGC.

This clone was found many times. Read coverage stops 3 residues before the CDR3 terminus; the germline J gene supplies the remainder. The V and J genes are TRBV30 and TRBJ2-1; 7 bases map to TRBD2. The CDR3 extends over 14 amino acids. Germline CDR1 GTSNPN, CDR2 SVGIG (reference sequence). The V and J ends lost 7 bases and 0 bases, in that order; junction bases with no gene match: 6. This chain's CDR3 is CASTRGSSYNEQFF. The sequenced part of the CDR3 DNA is TGTGCCTCCACCCGCGGGAGCTCCTACAATGAG.

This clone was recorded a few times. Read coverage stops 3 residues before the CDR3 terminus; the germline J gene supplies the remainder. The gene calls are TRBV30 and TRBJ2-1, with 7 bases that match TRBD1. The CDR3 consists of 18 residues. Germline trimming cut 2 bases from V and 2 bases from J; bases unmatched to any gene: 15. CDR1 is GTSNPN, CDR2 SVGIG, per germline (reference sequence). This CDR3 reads CAWSKFPGQRSAYNEQFF. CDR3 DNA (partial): TGTGCCTGGAGTAAATTTCCGGGACAGAGGAGCGCCTACAATGAG.

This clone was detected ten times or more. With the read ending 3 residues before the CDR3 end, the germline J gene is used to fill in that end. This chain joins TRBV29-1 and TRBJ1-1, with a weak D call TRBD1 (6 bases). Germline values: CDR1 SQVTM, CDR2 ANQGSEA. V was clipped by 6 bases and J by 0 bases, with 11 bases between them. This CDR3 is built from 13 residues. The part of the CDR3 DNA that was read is TGCAGCGTCTCAGGGGTAATGAACACTGAA. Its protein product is CSVSGVMNTE. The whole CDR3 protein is CSVSGVMNTEAFF.

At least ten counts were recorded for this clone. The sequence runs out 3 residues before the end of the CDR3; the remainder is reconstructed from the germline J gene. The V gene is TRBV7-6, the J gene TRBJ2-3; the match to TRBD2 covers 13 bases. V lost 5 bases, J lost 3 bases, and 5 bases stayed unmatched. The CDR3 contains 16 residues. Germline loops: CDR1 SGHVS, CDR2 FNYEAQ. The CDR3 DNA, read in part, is TGTGCCAGCAGCCGAGGACTAGCGGGAGATACAGATACG. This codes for CASSRGLAGDTDT. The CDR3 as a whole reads CASSRGLAGDTDTQYF.

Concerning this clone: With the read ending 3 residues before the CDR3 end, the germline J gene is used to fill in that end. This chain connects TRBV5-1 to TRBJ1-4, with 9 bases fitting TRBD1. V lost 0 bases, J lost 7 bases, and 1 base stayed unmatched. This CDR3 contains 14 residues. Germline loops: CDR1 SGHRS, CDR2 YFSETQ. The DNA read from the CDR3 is TGCGCCAGCAGCTTGGACAGGGGGCCTGAAAAA. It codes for CASSLDRGPEK. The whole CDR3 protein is CASSLDRGPEKLFF.

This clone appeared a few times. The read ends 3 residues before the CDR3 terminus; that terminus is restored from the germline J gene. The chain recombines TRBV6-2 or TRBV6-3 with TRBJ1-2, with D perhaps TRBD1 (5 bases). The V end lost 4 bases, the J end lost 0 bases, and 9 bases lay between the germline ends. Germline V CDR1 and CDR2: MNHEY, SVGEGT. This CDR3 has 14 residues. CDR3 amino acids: CASSSPGTNYGYTF. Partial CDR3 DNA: TGTGCCAGCAGTTCGCCAGGGACTAACTATGGC.

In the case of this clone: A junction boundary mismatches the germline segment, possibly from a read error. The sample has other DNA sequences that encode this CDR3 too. The CDR3 spells CASSQDSQETQYF. Incomplete CDR3 DNA: TGTGCTAGCAGCCAGGACAGCCAAGAGACC. The chain carries TRBV7-9 and TRBJ2-5; D is possibly TRBD1 (6 bases). Read data end 3 residues before the CDR3 end; the end is taken from the germline J gene. The germline gives CDR1 SEHNR, CDR2 FQNEAQ (reference sequence). The CDR3 has 13 amino acids.

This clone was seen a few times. The CDR3 protein is CASSVGPAGRNEQFF. Incomplete CDR3 DNA: TGCGCCAGCAGCGTCGGGCCAGCAGGGAGGAATGAG. The chain employs TRBV5-1 and TRBJ2-1; a weak D match, TRBD2 (6 bases). The read gets to within 3 residues of the CDR3 end, and the germline J gene fills in the rest. V was pared by 4 bases and J by 7 bases, with 18 bases between. CDR1 is SGHRS, CDR2 YFSETQ, per germline. This CDR3 is built from 15 residues. Together with reference TRBV5-1 and TRBJ2-1, the CDR3 gives the full variable domain: KAGVTQTPRYLIKTRGQQVTLSCSPISGHRSVSWYQQTPGQGLQFLFEYFSETQRNKGNFPGRFSGRQFSNSRSEMNVSTLELGDSALYLCASSVGPAGRNEQFFGPGTRLTVL.

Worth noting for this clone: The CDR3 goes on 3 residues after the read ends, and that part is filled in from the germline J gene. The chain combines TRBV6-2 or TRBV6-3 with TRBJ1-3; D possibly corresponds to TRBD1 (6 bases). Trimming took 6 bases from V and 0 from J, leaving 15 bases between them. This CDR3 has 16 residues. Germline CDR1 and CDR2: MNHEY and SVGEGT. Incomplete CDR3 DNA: TGTGCCAGCAGGACGGGACAACTTCTCTCTGGAAACACC. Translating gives CASRTGQLLSGNT. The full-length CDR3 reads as CASRTGQLLSGNTIYF.

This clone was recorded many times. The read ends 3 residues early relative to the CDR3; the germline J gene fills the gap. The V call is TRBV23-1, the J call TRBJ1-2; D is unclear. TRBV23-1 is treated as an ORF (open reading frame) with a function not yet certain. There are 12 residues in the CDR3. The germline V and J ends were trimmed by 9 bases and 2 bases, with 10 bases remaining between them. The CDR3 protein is CASRVYNYGYTF. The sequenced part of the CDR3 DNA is TGCGCCAGTAGGGTGTACAACTATGGC.

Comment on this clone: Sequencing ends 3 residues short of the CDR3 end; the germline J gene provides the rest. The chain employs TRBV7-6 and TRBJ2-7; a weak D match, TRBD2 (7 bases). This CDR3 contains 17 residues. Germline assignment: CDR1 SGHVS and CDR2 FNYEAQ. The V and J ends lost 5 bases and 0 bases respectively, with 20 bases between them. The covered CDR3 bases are TGTGCCAGCAGCGCGGCGACCGGGGGGCCCTACTCCTACGAG. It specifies CASSAATGGPYSYE. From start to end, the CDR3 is CASSAATGGPYSYEQYF.